This T cell receptor (beta chain) was recorded in a study of brain T cells in children with intractable seizures. Study-level findings and limits: HCMV serostatus was not known, and viral specificity came from CDR3 similarity only. Pre-surgery blood may have been undersampled, hiding some clones.

The germline V and J ends were trimmed by 4 bases and 5 bases, with 9 bases remaining between them. Germline CDR1 is LGHDT and CDR2 is YNNKEL (reference sequence). The CDR3 extends over 12 amino acids. Details on this clone: Its target is not known.

Sequencing used immunoSEQ multiplex PCR; TCRdb keeps in-frame clones, though not all of them. Of 80,000 or so clones in the sample, about 92% were seen once. Only cases whose brain tissue showed the highest T cell transcript signatures were sequenced. V is TRBV3-1 (or the pseudogene TRBV3-2) and J is TRBJ2-7, with D tentatively TRBD2 (5 bases). The material was peripheral blood, obtained at surgery. The receptor was isolated from a boy under two years old with tuberous sclerosis and intractable seizures. The CDR3, as DNA: TGTGCCAGCAGCCGTCTCGGGGACGAGCAGTACTTC. Protein sequence: CASSRLGDEQYF.